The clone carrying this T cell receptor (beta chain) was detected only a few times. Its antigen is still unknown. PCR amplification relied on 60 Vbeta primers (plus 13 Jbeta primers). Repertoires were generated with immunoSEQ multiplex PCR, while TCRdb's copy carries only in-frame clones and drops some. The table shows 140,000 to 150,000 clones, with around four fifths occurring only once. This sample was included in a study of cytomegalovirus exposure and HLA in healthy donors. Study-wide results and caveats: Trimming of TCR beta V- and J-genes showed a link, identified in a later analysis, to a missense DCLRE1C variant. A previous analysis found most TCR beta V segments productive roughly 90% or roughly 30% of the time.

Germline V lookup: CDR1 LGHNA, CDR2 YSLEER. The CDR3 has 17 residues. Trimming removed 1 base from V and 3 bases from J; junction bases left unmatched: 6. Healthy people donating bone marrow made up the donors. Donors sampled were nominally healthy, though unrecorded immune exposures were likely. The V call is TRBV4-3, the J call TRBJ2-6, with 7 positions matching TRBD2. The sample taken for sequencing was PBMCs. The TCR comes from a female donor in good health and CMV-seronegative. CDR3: CASSQVPGGYGANVLTF. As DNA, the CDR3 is TGCGCCAGCAGCCAAGTTCCGGGGGGATATGGGGCCAACGTCCTGACTTTC.